This TCR beta chain was sequenced for a study of blood T cell repertoires in COVID-19 (dated by TCRdb to the early 2020s). Looking at the study overall: Samples covering the acute and convalescent phases of COVID-19 were provided by collaborators in the United States, Italy and Spain. Where HLA class I and class II types were available, the types were taken from metadata supplied by the sample provider, not from assay-based typing. A freely available public database, intended as a resource for researchers studying the immune response to SARS-CoV-2, is where the repertoires were released. Deeply sampled blood TCRbeta repertoires from subjects exposed to, actively infected with, or recovered from COVID-19 were included in the dataset. The samples were drawn from the first 160 participants of the ongoing ImmuneRACE study and from more than 1,000 subjects provided by 6 global collaborators. The sample metadata nearly always contained a de-identified subject ID, COVID-19 status, age in years and sex. The material from the prospective study consisted of cDNA or gDNA derived from T cells, B-cell-depleted T cells, or PBMCs.

Whole blood was collected in K2EDTA tubes by collaborating institutions according to the institutions' own protocols. Collaborator samples were shipped for TCRbeta analysis as frozen whole blood, isolated PBMCs, or DNA extracted from either sample type. To note about this clone: Its antigen is currently not known. One base away there is no much larger clone; base qualities are not given.

TCRbeta CDR3 regions were amplified from genomic DNA by means of the immunoSEQ Assay, a bias-controlled multiplex PCR. The source study handled its data this way. The number of nucleated cells in each sample was estimated by amplification of reference gene primers within the assay. To quantify the absolute abundance of each unique TCRbeta CDR3 rearrangement, sequence reads were collapsed and filtered. Productive Simpson clonality was computed per sample as the square root of Simpson's diversity index over productive rearrangements. TCRdb obtained this table from immuneACCESS and retained in-frame rearrangements with V and J assigned. These tables miss some clones; where compared with another copy, unresolved V genes account for less than half of the shortfall, and the remainder is unexplained. The D gene and trimming were derived from the DNA, and the V and J assignments and clone size from that table. The sample table lists under 250,000 clones, around 83% of them with a count of one. The ten largest make up around 8.9% of the sample.

Cut back by 3 bases and 4 bases, the V and J ends lie 19 bases apart. The germline V gene provides CDR1 SGHRS and CDR2 YFSETQ. Inclusive of the bounding cysteine and phenylalanine, the CDR3 is 16 residues long. The CDR3 DNA has 48 bases and is translated from base 1. Overall study outcomes, separate from this receptor: The amount of clinical and demographic metadata varied by source and participant and was provided uncurated.

The sequence was collected from a man between 40 and 49 years old with active or convalescent COVID-19. The source material was peripheral blood. The V and J segments used are TRBV5-1 and TRBJ1-2, and TRBD1 may be the D gene, going by 6 matching bases. The CDR3 region has the sequence CASSSTPVGAGYGYTF. The nucleotide sequence is TGCGCCAGCAGCTCCACGCCGGTGGGGGCAGGCTATGGCTACACCTTC.